Below are 26 T cell receptor beta chains sequenced from a single sample in a study of blood T cell repertoires in COVID-19. Generated by immunoSEQ multiplex PCR, the TCRdb table keeps only in-frame clones and is missing some. The sample carries approximately 170,000 clones, roughly 84% recorded once. Sequencing was performed on PBMCs or T cells enriched from blood (not recorded which). These receptors all come from a woman aged 45-59 years who had recovered from COVID-19.

This clone was seen a few times. This chain links TRBV11-2 with TRBJ1-5; D is uncertain. Deletions cut 2 bases from V and 1 base from J, with 12 bases between. This CDR3 contains 16 residues. CDR1 is SGHAT and CDR2 is FQNNGV in the germline V gene. CDR3 sequence: CASSLSGQLSNQPQHF. The DNA for the CDR3 is TGTGCCAGCAGCTTATCTGGGCAGTTAAGCAATCAGCCCCAGCATTTT.

The chain uses TRBV3-1 (or the pseudogene TRBV3-2) and TRBJ1-2; the D is unclear. Germline V gene data show CDR1 as LGHDT and CDR2 as YNNKEL (reference sequence). CDR3 size: 14 residues. Between the trimmed V and J ends, which lost 1 base and 6 bases, there was a span of 12 bases. The CDR3 nucleotides are TGTGCCAGCAGCCAAGCTAGGGCGGGCGATGGCTACACCTTC. Residues: CASSQARAGDGYTF.

The chain combines TRBV13 with TRBJ2-3, with 8 bases aligning to TRBD2. V dropped 5 bases and J dropped 9; count of bases not matched to a gene: 16. CDR1 is PRHDT and CDR2 is FYEKMQ in the germline V gene (reference sequence). The CDR3 has 16 amino acids. The CDR3 DNA sequence: TGTGCCAGCAGCGGCAGACTAGAGCGGGGGTTCTCCACGCAGTATTTT. Amino acids: CASSGRLERGFSTQYF.

The rearrangement uses TRBV16 and TRBJ1-4; a weak D match, TRBD1 (5 bases). The germline V and J ends were trimmed by 3 bases and 5 bases, with 13 bases remaining between them. Germline V gives CDR1 KGHSY, CDR2 FQNENV. The CDR3 runs to 15 residues. CDR3 loop: CASSQGGRNNEKLFF. CDR3 nucleotides: TGTGCCAGCAGCCAGGGGGGACGGAACAATGAAAAACTGTTTTTT.

CDR3 in amino acids: CASSHLGGPLYNEQFF. Here the CDR3 DNA reads TGTGCCAGCAGCCACCTCGGGGGGCCCCTCTACAATGAGCAGTTCTTC. The chain carries TRBV3-1 (or the pseudogene TRBV3-2) and TRBJ2-1; D is perhaps TRBD2 (7 bases). Trimming shortened V by 3 bases and J by 3 bases, and 15 bases separated the two germline ends. Germline V lookup: CDR1 LGHDT, CDR2 YNNKEL (reference sequence). The CDR3 extends over 16 amino acids.

The chain carries TRBV7-2 and TRBJ1-2; 8 nucleotides match TRBD1. J lost 5 bases, V lost 7 bases, and 9 bases had no gene match. This CDR3 is 14 amino acids long. In germline, CDR1 is SGHTA, CDR2 FQGNSA. The CDR3 coding sequence is TGTGCCAGCACCTCCACAGGGGGGAGATATGGCTACACCTTC. As protein: CASTSTGGRYGYTF.

V gene TRBV11-2 combines with J gene TRBJ2-1, with 14 bases fitting TRBD2. CDR1 and CDR2 (germline): SGHAT, FQNNGV. The junction had 7 bases not matched to a gene; V was cut back by 4 bases and J by 8 bases. The CDR3 has 16 amino acids. CDR3 sequence reads: CASSSPTSGRVYEQFF. As DNA, the CDR3 is TGTGCCAGCAGCTCACCGACTAGCGGGAGGGTTTATGAGCAGTTCTTC.

The rearrangement uses TRBV19 and TRBJ1-5, with a tentative D call TRBD1 (6 bases). The CDR3 runs 17 residues. Germline V gene lookup returns CDR1 LNHDA and CDR2 SQIVND (reference sequence). The ends were cut back, 5 bases at V and 0 bases at J, with 17 bases in the middle. DNA for the CDR3: TGTGCCAGTAGTCTACAGGGTTTCGGTGATAGCAATCAGCCCCAGCATTTT. Its protein product is CASSLQGFGDSNQPQHF.

The chain recombines TRBV7-2 with TRBJ2-1; no clear D gene. Trimming removed 0 bases from V and 6 bases from J, with 12 bases in between. This CDR3 region has 15 residues. Germline loops: CDR1 SGHTA, CDR2 FQGNSA. CDR3 nucleotides: TGTGCCAGCAGCTTAGCGCAGCCCCCGGGCAATGAGCAGTTCTTC. Translated: CASSLAQPPGNEQFF.

The chain combines TRBV24-1 with TRBJ2-7, with 8 nucleotides matching TRBD1. This CDR3 is built from 14 residues. V dropped 4 bases and J dropped 9; count of bases not matched to a gene: 10. The germline gives CDR1 KGHDR, CDR2 SFDVKD. The CDR3 reads CATSDSGQGYGQYF. CDR3 bases: TGTGCCACCAGTGACTCCGGACAGGGCTATGGGCAGTACTTC.

This rearrangement joins TRBV7-6 to TRBJ1-3; TRBD1 matches 7 bases. The CDR3 sequence is 18 residues long. V was pared by 1 base and J by 1 base, with 10 bases of the junction left unmatched. Germline V CDR1 and CDR2: SGHVS, FNYEAQ. CDR3 nucleotides: TGTGCCAGCAGCTTAGGATCGGCAGGGGGAATATCTGGAAACACCATATATTTT. This translates into CASSLGSAGGISGNTIYF.

The gene calls are TRBV29-1 and TRBJ1-4; TRBD1 agrees at 8 bases. Germline V gene sequence: CDR1 SQVTM, CDR2 ANQGSEA. This CDR3 is built from 13 residues. J lost 7 bases, V lost 7 bases, and 8 bases had no gene match. The CDR3 sequence: CSARQGKGEKLFF. As DNA, the CDR3 is TGCAGCGCCCGACAGGGGAAGGGTGAAAAACTGTTTTTT.

This clone has more than one count but fewer than ten. The V call is TRBV6-5, the J call TRBJ1-2; D call uncertain. The CDR3 has 13 amino acids. Germline loops: CDR1 MNHEY, CDR2 SVGAGI. The V gene lost 6 bases and the J gene lost 7 bases, with 15 bases spanning the gap. In nucleotides, the CDR3 is TGTGCCAGCAGGGGTGGGTTAGGAGGTGGCTACACCTTC. Protein product: CASRGGLGGGYTF.

The CDR3 sequence: CASARGLAGGQYEQYF. CDR3 bases: TGCGCCAGCGCGCGCGGTCTTGCGGGAGGGCAATACGAGCAGTACTTC. This chain links TRBV4-1 with TRBJ2-7; TRBD2 aligns across 9 bases. From germline, CDR1 is MGHRA and CDR2 YSYEKL. The CDR3 length is 16 residues. The V gene end was trimmed by 8 bases and the J gene end by 4 bases; junction bases not matched to a gene: 15.

Only a few counts were recorded for this clone. The V call is TRBV11-2, the J call TRBJ1-1; unclear D gene. V lost 5 bases and J lost 1, with 17 bases in between. CDR1 is SGHAT and CDR2 is FQNNGV in the germline V gene. This CDR3 is 16 amino acids long. The chain's CDR3 is CASSRPMTGKNTEAFF. The DNA for the CDR3 is TGTGCCAGCAGCCGACCTATGACGGGAAAGAACACTGAAGCTTTCTTT.

The V call is TRBV6-4, the J call TRBJ2-1, with TRBD2 identical over 11 bases. The CDR3 covers 15 residues. The V and J ends lost 0 bases and 6 bases, in that order; junction bases with no gene match: 1. Germline lookup yields CDR1 MRHNA and CDR2 SNTAGT. The CDR3 DNA is TGTGCCAGCAGTGACTCTAGCGGGGGGGCCAATGAGCAGTTCTTC. Protein: CASSDSSGGANEQFF.

J is TRBJ2-7 and V is TRBV19; D is possibly TRBD2 (5 bases). This CDR3 has 13 amino acids. Germline V gives CDR1 LNHDA, CDR2 SQIVND (reference sequence). Trimming took off 2 bases at V and 3 bases at J, with 8 bases between the two ends. In DNA, the CDR3 is TGTGCCAGTAGTATATTCGAGGGCTACGAGCAGTACTTC. It encodes CASSIFEGYEQYF.

The V gene is TRBV29-1, the J gene TRBJ2-1; 8 bases fit TRBD2. CDR3 length: 17 amino acids. The germline CDR1 and CDR2 sequences are SQVTM and ANQGSEA. Trimming took 6 bases from V and 4 from J; bases not matched to a gene: 17. CDR3 nucleotide sequence: TGCAGCGTCAAAACCCCCCGGGCGGGGGGACCGTACAATGAGCAGTTCTTC. It yields the protein CSVKTPRAGGPYNEQFF.

CDR3 nucleotides: TGCAGCGCTGGGGACAGCCTCCTTAACACTGAAGCTTTCTTT. Its protein is CSAGDSLLNTEAFF. The chain uses TRBV29-1 and TRBJ1-1, with 7 bases aligning to TRBD1. The germline V gene encodes CDR1 SQVTM and CDR2 ANQGSEA. Losses at the gene ends were 7 bases for V and 2 bases for J; bases not matched to a gene: 10. The CDR3 sequence is 14 residues long.

The chain combines TRBV11-3 with TRBJ2-4, with D possibly being TRBD1 (6 bases). Germline V gene lookup returns CDR1 SGHNT and CDR2 YENEEA. There are 18 residues in the CDR3. V was cut by 1 base and J by 11 bases, with 27 bases left in between. The CDR3 nucleotides read TGTGCCAGCAGCTTAGTAGGTGGCAGGGGTTTGGAGATGATTCTTCAGTACTTC. It is translated as CASSLVGGRGLEMILQYF.

V gene TRBV2 combines with J gene TRBJ1-1; perhaps TRBD1 as D (5 bases). The V end was cut by 6 bases, the J end by 1 base, with 15 bases between. The CDR3 sequence is 15 residues long. The germline gives CDR1 SNHLY, CDR2 FYNNEI. The CDR3 loop is CASRSRQGQNTEAFF. The CDR3 DNA reads TGTGCCAGCAGATCCAGGCAGGGCCAGAACACTGAAGCTTTCTTT.

The V and J genes are TRBV7-9 and TRBJ2-1; 12 bases match TRBD2. The CDR3 is 19 residues long. Germline V gene sequence: CDR1 SEHNR, CDR2 FQNEAQ (reference sequence). Trimming took 2 bases from V and 9 from J; bases not matched to a gene: 17. The CDR3 DNA reads TGTGCCAGCAGCTTAAGCAACAGAGAGACTAGCGGGAGAGCCTTTGAGCAGTTCTTC. Translating gives CASSLSNRETSGRAFEQFF.

V usage is TRBV7-9 and J usage is TRBJ1-5, with TRBD1 identical over 7 bases. Germline V CDR1 and CDR2: SEHNR, FQNEAQ (reference sequence). The CDR3 has 16 amino acids. V dropped 3 bases and J dropped 1; count of bases not matched to a gene: 6. CDR3 nucleotide sequence: TGTGCCAGCAGCTTGACAGGGAACGGGAGCAATCAGCCCCAGCATTTT. This translates into CASSLTGNGSNQPQHF.

The genes are TRBV11-3 and TRBJ2-4; TRBD1 aligns across 7 bases. Germline loops: CDR1 SGHNT, CDR2 YENEEA. Unmatched junction bases numbered 13, after V lost 0 bases and J lost 2 bases. This CDR3 spans 19 amino acids. The CDR3 DNA reads as TGTGCCAGCAGCTTAGATGGGACAGATTCGAAATGGACCAAAAACATTCAGTACTTC. Translation gives CASSLDGTDSKWTKNIQYF.

This chain uses TRBV5-1 with TRBJ1-2; 9 bases line up with TRBD1. This CDR3 is built from 15 residues. In germline, CDR1 is SGHRS, CDR2 YFSETQ. The V gene end was trimmed by 0 bases and the J gene end by 8 bases; junction bases not matched to a gene: 8. The CDR3 DNA reads TGCGCCAGCAGCTTGGCCTTACAGGGGGCGGCGGGCTACACCTTC. Translating it yields CASSLALQGAAGYTF.

The CDR3 protein is CASSRVVATNEKLFF. CDR3 bases: TGTGCCAGCAGCCGGGTGGTGGCAACTAATGAAAAACTGTTTTTT. This rearrangement joins TRBV7-2 to TRBJ1-4; D uncertain. Germline V gives CDR1 SGHTA, CDR2 FQGNSA. V was trimmed by 5 bases and J by 0 bases, leaving 10 bases between them. This CDR3 is 15 amino acids long. Full variable domain (outside the CDR3, taken from reference TRBV7-2 and TRBJ1-4): GAGVSQSPSNKVTEKGKDVELRCDPISGHTALYWYRQSLGQGLEFLIYFQGNSAPDKSGLPSDRFSAERTGGSVSTLTIQRTQQEDSAVYLCASSRVVATNEKLFFGSGTQLSVL.